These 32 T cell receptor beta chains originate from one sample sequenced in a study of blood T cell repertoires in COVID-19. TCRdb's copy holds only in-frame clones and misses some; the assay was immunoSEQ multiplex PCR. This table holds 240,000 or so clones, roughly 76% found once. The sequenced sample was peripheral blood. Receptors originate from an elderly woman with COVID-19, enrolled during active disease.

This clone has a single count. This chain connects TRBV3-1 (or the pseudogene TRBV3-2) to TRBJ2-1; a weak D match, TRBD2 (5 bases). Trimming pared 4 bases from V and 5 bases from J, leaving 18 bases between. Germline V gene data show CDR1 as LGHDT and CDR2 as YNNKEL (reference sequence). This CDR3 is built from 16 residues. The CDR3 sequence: CASSRARIALHNEQFF. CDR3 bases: TGTGCCAGCAGCCGAGCTAGAATAGCGCTTCACAATGAGCAGTTCTTC.

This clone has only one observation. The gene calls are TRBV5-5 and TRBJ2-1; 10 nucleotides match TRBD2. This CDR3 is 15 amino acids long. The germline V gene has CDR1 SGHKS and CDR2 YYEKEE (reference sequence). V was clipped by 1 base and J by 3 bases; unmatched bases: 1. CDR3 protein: CASSLSSGSYNEQFF. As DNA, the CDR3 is TGTGCCAGCAGCTTGTCTAGCGGGAGCTACAATGAGCAGTTCTTC.

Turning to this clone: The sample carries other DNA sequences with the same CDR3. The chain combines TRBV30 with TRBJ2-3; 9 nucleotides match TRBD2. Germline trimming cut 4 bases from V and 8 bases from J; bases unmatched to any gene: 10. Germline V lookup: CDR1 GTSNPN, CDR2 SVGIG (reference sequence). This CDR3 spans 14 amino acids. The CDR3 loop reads CAWNSAGGRGTQYF. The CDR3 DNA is TGTGCCTGGAACTCGGCGGGGGGGCGAGGTACGCAGTATTTT.

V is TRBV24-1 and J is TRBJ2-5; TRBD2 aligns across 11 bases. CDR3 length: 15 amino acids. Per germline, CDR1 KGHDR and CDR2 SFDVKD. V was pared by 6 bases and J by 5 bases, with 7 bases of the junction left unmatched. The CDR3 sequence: CATSSLAGDSETQYF. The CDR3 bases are TGTGCCACCAGTTCACTAGCGGGAGACAGTGAGACCCAGTACTTC.

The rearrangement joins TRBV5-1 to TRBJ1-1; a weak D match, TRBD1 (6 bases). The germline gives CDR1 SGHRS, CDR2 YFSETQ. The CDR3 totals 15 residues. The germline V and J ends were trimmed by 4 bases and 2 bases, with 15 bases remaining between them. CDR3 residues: CASSRTGTLNTEAFF. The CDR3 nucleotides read TGCGCCAGCAGCCGTACCGGGACACTTAACACTGAAGCTTTCTTT.

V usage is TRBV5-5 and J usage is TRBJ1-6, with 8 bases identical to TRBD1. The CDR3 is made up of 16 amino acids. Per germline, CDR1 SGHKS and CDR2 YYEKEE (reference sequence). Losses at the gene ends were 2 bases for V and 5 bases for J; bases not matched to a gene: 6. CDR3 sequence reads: CASSFQGASNNSPLHF. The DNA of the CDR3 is TGTGCCAGCAGCTTTCAGGGGGCTTCCAATAATTCACCCCTCCACTTT.

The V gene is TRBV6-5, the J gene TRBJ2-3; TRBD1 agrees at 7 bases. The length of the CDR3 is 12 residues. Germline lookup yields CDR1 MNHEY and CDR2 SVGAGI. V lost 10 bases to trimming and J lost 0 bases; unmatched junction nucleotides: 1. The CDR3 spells CATTGSTDTQYF. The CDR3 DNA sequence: TGTGCCACGACAGGGAGCACAGATACGCAGTATTTT.

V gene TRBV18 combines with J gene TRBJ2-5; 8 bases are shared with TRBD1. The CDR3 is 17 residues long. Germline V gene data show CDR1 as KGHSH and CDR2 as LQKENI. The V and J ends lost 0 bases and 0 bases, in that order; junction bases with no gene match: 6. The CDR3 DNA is TGTGCCAGCTCACCACCCCGTCCACAGGGGGACCAAGAGACCCAGTACTTC. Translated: CASSPPRPQGDQETQYF.

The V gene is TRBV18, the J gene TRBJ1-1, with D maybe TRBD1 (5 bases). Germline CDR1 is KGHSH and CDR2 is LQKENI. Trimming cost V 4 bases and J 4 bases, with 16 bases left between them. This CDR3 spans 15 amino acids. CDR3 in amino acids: CASSQGGTLGTEAFF. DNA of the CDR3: TGTGCCAGCTCACAGGGAGGGACTCTGGGCACTGAAGCTTTCTTT.

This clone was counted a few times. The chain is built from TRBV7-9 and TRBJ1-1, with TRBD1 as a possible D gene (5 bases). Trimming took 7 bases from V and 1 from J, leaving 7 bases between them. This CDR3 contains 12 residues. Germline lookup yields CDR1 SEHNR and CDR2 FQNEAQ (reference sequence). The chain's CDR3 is CASMGGNTEAFF. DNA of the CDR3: TGTGCCAGCATGGGGGGGAACACTGAAGCTTTCTTT.

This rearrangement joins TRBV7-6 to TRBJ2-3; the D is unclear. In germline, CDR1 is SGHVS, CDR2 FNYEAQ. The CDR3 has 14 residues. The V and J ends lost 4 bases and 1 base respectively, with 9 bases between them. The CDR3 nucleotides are TGTGCCAGCAGCTCTCGGGTGGGCACAGATACGCAGTATTTT. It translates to CASSSRVGTDTQYF.

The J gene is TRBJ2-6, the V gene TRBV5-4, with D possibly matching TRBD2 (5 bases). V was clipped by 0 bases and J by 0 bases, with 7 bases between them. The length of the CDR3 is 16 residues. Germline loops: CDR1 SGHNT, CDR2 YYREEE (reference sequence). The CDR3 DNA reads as TGTGCCAGCAGCTTGGCCGGGGACTCTGGGGCCAACGTCCTGACTTTC. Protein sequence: CASSLAGDSGANVLTF.

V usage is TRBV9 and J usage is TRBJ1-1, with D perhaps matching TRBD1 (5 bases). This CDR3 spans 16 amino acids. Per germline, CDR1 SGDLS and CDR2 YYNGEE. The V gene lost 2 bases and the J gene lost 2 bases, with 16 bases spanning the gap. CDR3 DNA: TGTGCCAGCAGCGTCGAACCGACCAGGGTCAACACTGAAGCTTTCTTT. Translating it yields CASSVEPTRVNTEAFF.

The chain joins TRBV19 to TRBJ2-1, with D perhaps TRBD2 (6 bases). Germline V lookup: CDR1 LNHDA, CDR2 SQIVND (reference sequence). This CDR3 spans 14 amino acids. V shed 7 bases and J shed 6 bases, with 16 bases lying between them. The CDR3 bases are TGTGCCAGTAACCGCCGCTCCGGGGGCAATGAGCAGTTCTTC. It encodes CASNRRSGGNEQFF.

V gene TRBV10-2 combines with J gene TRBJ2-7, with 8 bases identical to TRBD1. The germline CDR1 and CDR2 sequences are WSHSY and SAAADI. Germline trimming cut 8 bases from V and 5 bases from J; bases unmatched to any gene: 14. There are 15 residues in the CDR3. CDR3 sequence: CASPSIQGALDEQYF. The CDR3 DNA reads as TGCGCCAGCCCCTCAATTCAGGGGGCCTTGGACGAGCAGTACTTC.

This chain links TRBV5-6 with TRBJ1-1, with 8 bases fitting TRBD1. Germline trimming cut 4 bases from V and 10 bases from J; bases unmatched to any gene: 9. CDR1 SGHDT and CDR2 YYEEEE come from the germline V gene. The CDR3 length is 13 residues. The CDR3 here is CASSAGQGVAAFF. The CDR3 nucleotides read TGTGCCAGCAGCGCTGGACAGGGCGTCGCAGCTTTCTTT. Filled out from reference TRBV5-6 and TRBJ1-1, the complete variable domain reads DAGVTQSPTHLIKTRGQQVTLRCSPKSGHDTVSWYQQALGQGPQFIFQYYEEEERQRGNFPDRFSGHQFPNYSSELNVNALLLGDSALYLCASSAGQGVAAFFGQGTRLTVV.

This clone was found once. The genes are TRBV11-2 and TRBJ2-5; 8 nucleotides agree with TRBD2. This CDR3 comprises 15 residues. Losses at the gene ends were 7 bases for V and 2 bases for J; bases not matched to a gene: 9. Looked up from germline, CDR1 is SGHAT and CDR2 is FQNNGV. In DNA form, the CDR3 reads TGTGCCAGCACCTCTACTAGCGGACCGCAAGAGACCCAGTACTTC. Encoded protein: CASTSTSGPQETQYF.

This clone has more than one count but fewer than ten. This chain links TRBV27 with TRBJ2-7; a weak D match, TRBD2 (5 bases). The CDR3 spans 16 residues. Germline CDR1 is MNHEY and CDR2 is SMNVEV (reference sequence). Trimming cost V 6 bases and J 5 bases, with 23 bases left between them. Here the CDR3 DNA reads TGTGCCAGCAGGGCATTACGTGGGCCGCGGGTCCACGAGCAGTACTTC. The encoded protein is CASRALRGPRVHEQYF.

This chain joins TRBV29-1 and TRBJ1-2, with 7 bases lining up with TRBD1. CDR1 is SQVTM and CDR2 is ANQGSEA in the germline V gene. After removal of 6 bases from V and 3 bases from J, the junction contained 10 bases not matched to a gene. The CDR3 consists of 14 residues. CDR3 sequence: CSVSPHDRDYGYTF. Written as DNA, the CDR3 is TGCAGCGTATCCCCTCATGACAGGGACTATGGCTACACCTTC.

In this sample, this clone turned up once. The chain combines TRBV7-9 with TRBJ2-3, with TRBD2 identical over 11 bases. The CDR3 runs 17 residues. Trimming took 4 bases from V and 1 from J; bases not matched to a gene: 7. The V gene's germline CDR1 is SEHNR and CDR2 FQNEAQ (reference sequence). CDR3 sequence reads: CASSSRVTSGGTDTQYF. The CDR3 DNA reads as TGTGCCAGCAGCTCAAGAGTGACTAGCGGGGGCACAGATACGCAGTATTTT.

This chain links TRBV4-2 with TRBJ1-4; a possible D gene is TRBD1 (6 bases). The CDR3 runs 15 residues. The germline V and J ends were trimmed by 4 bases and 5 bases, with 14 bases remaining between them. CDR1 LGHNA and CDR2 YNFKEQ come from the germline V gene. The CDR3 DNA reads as TGTGCCAGCAGCCGAGTTACAGGGAAGAATGAAAAACTGTTTTTT. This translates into CASSRVTGKNEKLFF.

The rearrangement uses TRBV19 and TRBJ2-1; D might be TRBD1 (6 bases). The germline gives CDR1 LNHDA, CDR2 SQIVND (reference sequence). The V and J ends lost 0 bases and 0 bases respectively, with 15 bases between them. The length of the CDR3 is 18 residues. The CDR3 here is CASSIDPNRALSYNEQFF. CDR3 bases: TGTGCCAGTAGTATAGACCCTAACAGGGCGCTCTCCTACAATGAGCAGTTCTTC.

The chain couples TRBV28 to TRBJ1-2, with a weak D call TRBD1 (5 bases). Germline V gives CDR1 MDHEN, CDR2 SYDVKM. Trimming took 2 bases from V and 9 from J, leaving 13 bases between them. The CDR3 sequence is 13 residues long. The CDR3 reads CASSLSPQGSYTF. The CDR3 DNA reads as TGTGCCAGCAGTTTAAGCCCGCAGGGTAGCTACACCTTC.

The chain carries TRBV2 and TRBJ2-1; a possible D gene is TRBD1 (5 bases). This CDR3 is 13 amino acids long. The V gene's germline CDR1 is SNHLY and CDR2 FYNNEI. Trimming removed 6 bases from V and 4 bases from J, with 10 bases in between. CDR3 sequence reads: CASRRQSYNEQFF. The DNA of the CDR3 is TGTGCCAGCAGACGACAGTCGTACAATGAGCAGTTCTTC.

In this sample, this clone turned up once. The CDR3 DNA reads as TGTGCCATCAGGGGACAGGGGAGTTACGAGCAGTACTTC. As protein: CAIRGQGSYEQYF. The V call is TRBV10-3, the J call TRBJ2-7; the match to TRBD1 covers 10 bases. The CDR3 has 13 residues. Germline V gene lookup returns CDR1 ENHRY and CDR2 SYGVKD. With 6 bases clipped from V and 4 bases from J, the junction kept 3 bases outside the gene matches.

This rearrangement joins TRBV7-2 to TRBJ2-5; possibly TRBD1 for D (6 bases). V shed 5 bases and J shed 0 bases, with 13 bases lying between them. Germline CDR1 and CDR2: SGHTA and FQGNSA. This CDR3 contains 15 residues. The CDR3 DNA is TGTGCCAGCAGCCCTCAGGGGAGAGACCAAGAGACCCAGTACTTC. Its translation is CASSPQGRDQETQYF.

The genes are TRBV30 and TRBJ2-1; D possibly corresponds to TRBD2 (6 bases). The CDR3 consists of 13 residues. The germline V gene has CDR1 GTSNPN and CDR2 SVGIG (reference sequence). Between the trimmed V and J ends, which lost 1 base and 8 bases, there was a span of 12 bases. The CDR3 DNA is TGTGCCTGGAGTGACGGGAGCATCGATGAGCAGTTCTTC. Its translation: CAWSDGSIDEQFF.

CDR3 bases: TGTGCCACGGGGGAGACAGTTGGAGAAAAACTGTTTTTT. It is translated as CATGETVGEKLFF. The rearrangement links TRBV19 to TRBJ1-4; maybe TRBD1 (5 bases). Germline V CDR1 and CDR2: LNHDA, SQIVND (reference sequence). The CDR3 length is 13 residues. The ends were cut back, 10 bases at V and 8 bases at J, with 17 bases in the middle.

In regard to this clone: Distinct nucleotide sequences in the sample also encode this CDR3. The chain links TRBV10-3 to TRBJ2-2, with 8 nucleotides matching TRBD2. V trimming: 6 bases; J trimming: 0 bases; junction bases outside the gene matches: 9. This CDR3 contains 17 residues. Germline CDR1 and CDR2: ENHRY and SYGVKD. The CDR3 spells CAIRRLAGGPNTGELFF. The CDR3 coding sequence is TGTGCCATCAGACGACTGGCGGGGGGCCCGAACACCGGGGAGCTGTTTTTT.

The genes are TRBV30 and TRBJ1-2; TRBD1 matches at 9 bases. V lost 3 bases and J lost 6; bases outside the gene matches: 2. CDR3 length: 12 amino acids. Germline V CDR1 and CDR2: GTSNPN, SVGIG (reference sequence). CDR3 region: CAWRTGGHGYTF. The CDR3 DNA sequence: TGTGCCTGGAGGACAGGGGGGCATGGCTACACCTTC.

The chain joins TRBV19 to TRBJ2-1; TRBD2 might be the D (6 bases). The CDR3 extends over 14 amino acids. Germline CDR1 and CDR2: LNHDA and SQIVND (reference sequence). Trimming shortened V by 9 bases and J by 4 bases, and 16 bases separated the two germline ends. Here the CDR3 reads CASARDSGYNEQFF. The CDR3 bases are TGTGCCAGCGCCCGGGACTCCGGATACAATGAGCAGTTCTTC.

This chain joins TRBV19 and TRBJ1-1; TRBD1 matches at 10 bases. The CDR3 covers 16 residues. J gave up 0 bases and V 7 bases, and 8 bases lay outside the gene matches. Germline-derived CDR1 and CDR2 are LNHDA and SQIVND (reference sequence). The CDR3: CASTLGTGALNTEAFF. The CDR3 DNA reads TGTGCCAGTACCCTAGGGACAGGGGCCCTGAACACTGAAGCTTTCTTT. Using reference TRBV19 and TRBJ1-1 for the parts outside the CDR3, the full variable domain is DGGITQSPKYLFRKEGQNVTLSCEQNLNHDAMYWYRQDPGQGLRLIYYSQIVNDFQKGDIAEGYSVSREKKESFPLTVTSAQKNPTAFYLCASTLGTGALNTEAFFGQGTRLTVV.